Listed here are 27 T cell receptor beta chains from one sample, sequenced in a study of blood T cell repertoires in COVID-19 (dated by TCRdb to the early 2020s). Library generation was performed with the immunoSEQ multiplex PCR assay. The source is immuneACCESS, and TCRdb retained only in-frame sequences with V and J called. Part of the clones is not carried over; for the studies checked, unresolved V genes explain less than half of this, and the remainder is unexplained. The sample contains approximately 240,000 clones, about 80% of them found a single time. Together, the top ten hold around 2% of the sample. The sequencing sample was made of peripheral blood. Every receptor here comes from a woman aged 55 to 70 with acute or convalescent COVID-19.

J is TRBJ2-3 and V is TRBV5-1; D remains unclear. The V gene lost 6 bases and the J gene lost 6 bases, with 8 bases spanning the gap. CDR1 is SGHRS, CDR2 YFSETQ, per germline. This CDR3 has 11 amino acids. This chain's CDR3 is CASTSRDTQYF. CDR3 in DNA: TGCGCCAGCACCTCTAGGGATACGCAGTATTTT.

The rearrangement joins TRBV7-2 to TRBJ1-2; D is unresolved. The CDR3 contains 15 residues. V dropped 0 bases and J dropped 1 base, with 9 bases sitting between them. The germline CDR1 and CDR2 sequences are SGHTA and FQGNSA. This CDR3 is CASSLALSLNYGYTF. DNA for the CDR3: TGTGCCAGCAGCTTAGCGTTGTCCCTTAACTATGGCTACACCTTC.

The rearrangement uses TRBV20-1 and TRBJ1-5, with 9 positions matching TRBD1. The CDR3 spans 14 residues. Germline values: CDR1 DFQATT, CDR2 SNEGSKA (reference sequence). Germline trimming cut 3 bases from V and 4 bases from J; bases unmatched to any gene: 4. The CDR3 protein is CSASLGTGNQPQHF. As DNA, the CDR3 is TGCAGTGCTAGTCTGGGGACAGGGAATCAGCCCCAGCATTTT.

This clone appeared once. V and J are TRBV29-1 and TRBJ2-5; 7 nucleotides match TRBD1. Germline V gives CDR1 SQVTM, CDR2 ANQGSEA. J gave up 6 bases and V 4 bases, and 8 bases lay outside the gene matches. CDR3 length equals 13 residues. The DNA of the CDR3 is TGCAGCGTTGGGGGACAGAAAAGAAAGACCCAGTACTTC. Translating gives CSVGGQKRKTQYF.

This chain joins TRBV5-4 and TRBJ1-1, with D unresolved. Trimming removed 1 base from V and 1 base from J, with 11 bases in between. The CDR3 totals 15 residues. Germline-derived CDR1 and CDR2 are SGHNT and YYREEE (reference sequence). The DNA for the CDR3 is TGTGCCAGCAGCTTGTCGTTCGCAGGGAACACTGAAGCTTTCTTT. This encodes CASSLSFAGNTEAFF.

CDR3 bases: TGTGCCAGCAGCTTAGGGGGACAGGCCTACGAGCAGTACTTC. Its translation: CASSLGGQAYEQYF. The chain is built from TRBV13 and TRBJ2-7; TRBD1 matches 8 bases. In germline, CDR1 is PRHDT, CDR2 FYEKMQ (reference sequence). This CDR3 comprises 14 residues. The J segment lost 2 bases and the V segment lost 0 bases, leaving 0 bases of the junction unmatched.

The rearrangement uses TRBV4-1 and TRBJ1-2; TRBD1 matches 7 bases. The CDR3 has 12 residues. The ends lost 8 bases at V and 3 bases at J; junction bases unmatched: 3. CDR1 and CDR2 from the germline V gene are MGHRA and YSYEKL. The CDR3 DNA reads TGCGCCAGCGGACAGGTGGACTATGGCTACACCTTC. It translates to CASGQVDYGYTF.

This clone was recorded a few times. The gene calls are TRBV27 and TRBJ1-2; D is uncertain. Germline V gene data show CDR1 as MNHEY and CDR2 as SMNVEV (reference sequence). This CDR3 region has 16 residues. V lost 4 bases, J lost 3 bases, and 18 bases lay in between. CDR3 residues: CASSSVRIGRYYGYTF. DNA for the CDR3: TGTGCCAGCAGTTCCGTTCGTATAGGGAGGTACTATGGCTACACCTTC.

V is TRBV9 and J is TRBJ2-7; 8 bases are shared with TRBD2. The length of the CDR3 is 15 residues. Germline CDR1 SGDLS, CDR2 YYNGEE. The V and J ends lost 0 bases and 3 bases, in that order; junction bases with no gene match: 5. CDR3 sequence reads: CASSVATGGLYEQYF. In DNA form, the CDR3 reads TGTGCCAGCAGCGTAGCCACGGGGGGGCTCTACGAGCAGTACTTC.

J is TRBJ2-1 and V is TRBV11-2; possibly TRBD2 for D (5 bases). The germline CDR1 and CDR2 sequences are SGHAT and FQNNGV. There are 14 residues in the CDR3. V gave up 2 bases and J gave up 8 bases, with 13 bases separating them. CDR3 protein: CASSLWENVYEQFF. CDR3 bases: TGTGCCAGCAGCTTATGGGAGAATGTCTATGAGCAGTTCTTC. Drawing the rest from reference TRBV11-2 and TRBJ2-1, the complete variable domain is EAGVAQSPRYKIIEKRQSVAFWCNPISGHATLYWYQQILGQGPKLLIQFQNNGVVDDSQLPKDRFSAERLKGVDSTLKIQPAKLEDSAVYLCASSLWENVYEQFFGPGTRLTVL.

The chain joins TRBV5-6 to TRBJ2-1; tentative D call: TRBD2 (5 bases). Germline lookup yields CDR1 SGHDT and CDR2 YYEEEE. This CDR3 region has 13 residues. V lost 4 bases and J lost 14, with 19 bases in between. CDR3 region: CASSPPSTPVKFF. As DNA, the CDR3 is TGTGCCAGCAGCCCCCCTAGCACTCCAGTGAAGTTCTTC.

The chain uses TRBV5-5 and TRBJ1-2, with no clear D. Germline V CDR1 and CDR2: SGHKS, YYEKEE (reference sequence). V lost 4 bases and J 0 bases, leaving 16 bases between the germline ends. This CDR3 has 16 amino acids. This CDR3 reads CASSPEAGYANYGYTF. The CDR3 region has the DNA TGTGCCAGCAGCCCCGAGGCTGGCTATGCTAACTATGGCTACACCTTC.

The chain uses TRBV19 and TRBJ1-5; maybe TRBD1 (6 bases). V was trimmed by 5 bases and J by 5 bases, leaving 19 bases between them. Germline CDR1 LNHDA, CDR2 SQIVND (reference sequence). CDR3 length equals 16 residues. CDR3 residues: CASSPIYGRGDQPQHF. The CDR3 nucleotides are TGTGCCAGTAGTCCCATTTACGGCAGGGGTGATCAGCCCCAGCATTTT.

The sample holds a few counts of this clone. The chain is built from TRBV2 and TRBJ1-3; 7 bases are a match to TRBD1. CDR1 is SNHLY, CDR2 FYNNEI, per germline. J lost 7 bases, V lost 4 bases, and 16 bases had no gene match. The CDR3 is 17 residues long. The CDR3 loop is CASSARLTGSFRNTIYF. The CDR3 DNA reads TGTGCCAGCAGTGCCCGACTGACAGGGAGTTTTAGGAACACCATATATTTT.

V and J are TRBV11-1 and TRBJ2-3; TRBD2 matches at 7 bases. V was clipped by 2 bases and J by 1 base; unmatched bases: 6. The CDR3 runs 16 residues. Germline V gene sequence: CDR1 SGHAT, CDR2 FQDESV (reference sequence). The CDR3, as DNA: TGTGCCAGCAGCTTATCGGGGAGGGGCGGCACAGATACGCAGTATTTT. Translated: CASSLSGRGGTDTQYF.

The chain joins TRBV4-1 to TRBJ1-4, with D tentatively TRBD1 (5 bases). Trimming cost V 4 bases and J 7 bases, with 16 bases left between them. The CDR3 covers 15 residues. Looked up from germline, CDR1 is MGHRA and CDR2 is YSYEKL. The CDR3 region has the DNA TGCGCCAGCAGCCCCTTCCAAGGGGAGGGTGAAAAACTGTTTTTT. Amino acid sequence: CASSPFQGEGEKLFF.

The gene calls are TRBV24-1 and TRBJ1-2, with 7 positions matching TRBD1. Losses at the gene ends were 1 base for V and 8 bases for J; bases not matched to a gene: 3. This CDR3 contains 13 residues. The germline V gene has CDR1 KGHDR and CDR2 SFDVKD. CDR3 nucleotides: TGTGCCACCAGTGATTTCGCAGGGGGGGGCTACACCTTC. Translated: CATSDFAGGGYTF.

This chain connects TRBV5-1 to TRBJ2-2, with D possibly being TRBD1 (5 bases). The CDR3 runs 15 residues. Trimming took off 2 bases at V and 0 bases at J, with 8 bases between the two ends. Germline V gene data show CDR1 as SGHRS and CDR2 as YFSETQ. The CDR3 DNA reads TGCGCCAGCAGCTTTGGGGCAACGAACACCGGGGAGCTGTTTTTT. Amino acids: CASSFGATNTGELFF.

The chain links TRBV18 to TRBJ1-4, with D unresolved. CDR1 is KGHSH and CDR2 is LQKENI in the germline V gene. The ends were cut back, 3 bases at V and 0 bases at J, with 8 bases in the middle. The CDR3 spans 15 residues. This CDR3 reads CASSPGRTTNEKLFF. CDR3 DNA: TGTGCCAGCTCACCTGGCAGGACAACTAATGAAAAACTGTTTTTT.

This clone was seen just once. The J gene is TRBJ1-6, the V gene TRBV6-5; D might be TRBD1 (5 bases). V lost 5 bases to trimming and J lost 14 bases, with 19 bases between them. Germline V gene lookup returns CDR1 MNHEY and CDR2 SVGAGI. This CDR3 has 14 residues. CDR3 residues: CASSRYPGLGSLHF. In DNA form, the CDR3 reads TGTGCCAGCAGTCGTTACCCGGGACTAGGTTCCCTCCACTTT.

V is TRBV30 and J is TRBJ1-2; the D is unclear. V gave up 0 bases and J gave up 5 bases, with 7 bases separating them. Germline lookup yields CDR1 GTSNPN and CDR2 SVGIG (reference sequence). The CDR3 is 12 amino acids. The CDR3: CAWSVGQYGYTF. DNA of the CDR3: TGTGCCTGGAGTGTCGGTCAATATGGCTACACCTTC.

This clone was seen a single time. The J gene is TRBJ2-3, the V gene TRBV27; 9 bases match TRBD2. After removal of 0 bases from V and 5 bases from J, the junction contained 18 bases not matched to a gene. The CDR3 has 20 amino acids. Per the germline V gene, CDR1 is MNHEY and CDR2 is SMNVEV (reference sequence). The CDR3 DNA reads TGTGCCAGCAGTTTATCCTACCCGGGACTAGCAGGTACCCAGGGAGATACGCAGTATTTT. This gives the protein CASSLSYPGLAGTQGDTQYF.

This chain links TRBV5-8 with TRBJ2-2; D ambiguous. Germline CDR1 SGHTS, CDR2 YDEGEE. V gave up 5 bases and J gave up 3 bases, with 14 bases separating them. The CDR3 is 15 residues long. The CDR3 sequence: CASRKRLQDTGELFF. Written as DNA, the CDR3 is TGTGCCAGCAGAAAGCGACTGCAAGACACCGGGGAGCTGTTTTTT.

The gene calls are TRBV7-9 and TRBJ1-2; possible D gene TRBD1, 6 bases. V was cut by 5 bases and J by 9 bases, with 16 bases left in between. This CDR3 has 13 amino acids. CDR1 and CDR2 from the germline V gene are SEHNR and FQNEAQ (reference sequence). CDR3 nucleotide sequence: TGTGCCAGCAGCAGAAGGGGGGGAGAGCGCTACACCTTC. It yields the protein CASSRRGGERYTF. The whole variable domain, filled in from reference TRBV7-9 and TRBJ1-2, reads DTGVSQNPRHKITKRGQNVTFRCDPISEHNRLYWYRQTLGQGPEFLTYFQNEAQLEKSRLLSDRFSAERPKGSFSTLEIQRTEQGDSAMYLCASSRRGGERYTFGSGTRLTVV.

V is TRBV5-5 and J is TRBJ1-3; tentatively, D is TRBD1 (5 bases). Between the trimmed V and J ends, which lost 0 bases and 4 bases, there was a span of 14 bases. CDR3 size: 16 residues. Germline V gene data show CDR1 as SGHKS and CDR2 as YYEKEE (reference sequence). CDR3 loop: CASSLAGTSPGNTIYF. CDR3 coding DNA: TGTGCCAGCAGCTTGGCCGGGACTTCCCCAGGAAACACCATATATTTT.

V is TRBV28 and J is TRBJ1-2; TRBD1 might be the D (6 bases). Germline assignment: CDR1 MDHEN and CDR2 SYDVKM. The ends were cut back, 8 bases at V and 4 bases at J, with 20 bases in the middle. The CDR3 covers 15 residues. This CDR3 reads CASGQLQGFGYGYTF. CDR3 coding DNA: TGTGCCAGCGGCCAACTTCAGGGGTTTGGCTATGGCTACACCTTC.

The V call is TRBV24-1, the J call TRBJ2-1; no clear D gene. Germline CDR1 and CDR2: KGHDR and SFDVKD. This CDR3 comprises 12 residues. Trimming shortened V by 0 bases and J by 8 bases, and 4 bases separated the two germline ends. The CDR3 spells CATSDLFDEQFF. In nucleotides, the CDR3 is TGTGCCACCAGTGATTTGTTCGATGAGCAGTTCTTC.